These 11 T cell receptor beta chains came from one sample sequenced in a study of T cell repertoires in cytomegalovirus infection. One entry per CDR3 protein results from TCRdb running MiXCR on the reads. The sample has 500,000 or so distinct CDR3 sequences; 15% to 20% are singletons. The sequenced sample was CD8+ T cells from PBMCs. These receptors were collected from a human donor in good health (CMV status not recorded). Some clones in this sample may be carry-over from other donors' samples.

The V call is TRBV27, the J call TRBJ2-7; TRBD2 agrees at 13 bases. This CDR3 comprises 16 residues. Germline values: CDR1 MNHEY, CDR2 SMNVEV (reference sequence). V trimming: 7 bases; J trimming: 5 bases; junction bases outside the gene matches: 11. The CDR3 DNA follows: TGTGCCAGCACCCCACTAGCGGGAGGGCTGCGGCACGAGCAGTACTTC. Protein product: CASTPLAGGLRHEQYF.

This clonotype occurred many times. The V call is TRBV9, the J call TRBJ2-5, with TRBD1 matching over 8 bases. V lost 3 bases to trimming and J lost 5 bases; unmatched junction nucleotides: 9. Germline CDR1 SGDLS, CDR2 YYNGEE. CDR3 length: 15 amino acids. The CDR3 spells CASSGSGTGGETQYF. The CDR3 DNA sequence: TGTGCCAGCAGCGGATCCGGGACAGGAGGGGAGACCCAGTACTTC.

This clonotype has just a few counts. The CDR3 sequence is CASTVSYREGNQPQHF. CDR3 DNA: TGTGCCAGCACAGTTTCCTACAGGGAGGGCAATCAGCCCCAGCATTTT. The chain has TRBV27 and TRBJ1-5; D is perhaps TRBD1 (6 bases). This CDR3 is built from 16 residues. Germline CDR1 MNHEY, CDR2 SMNVEV (reference sequence). Trimming stripped 7 bases from V and 2 bases from J, with 18 bases between.

This clonotype occurred a few times. The rearrangement links TRBV6-1 to TRBJ1-1, with a weak D call TRBD1 (6 bases). Germline V gene data show CDR1 as MNHNS and CDR2 as SASEGT. V was trimmed by 5 bases and J by 8 bases, leaving 18 bases between them. The CDR3 has 14 residues. The CDR3 nucleotides read TGTGCCAGCAGTCACGGGGGGGGCGGGATAGAAGCTTTCTTT. It specifies CASSHGGGGIEAFF.

Many counts were recorded for this clonotype. The rearrangement joins TRBV28 to TRBJ2-7; 9 nucleotides agree with TRBD1. The trim removed 8 bases at V and 4 bases at J, leaving 6 bases unmatched. From germline, CDR1 is MDHEN and CDR2 SYDVKM. CDR3 length equals 13 residues. The DNA for the CDR3 is TGTGCCAGCCAAACAGGGGGCGATTACGAGCAGTACTTC. Amino acid sequence: CASQTGGDYEQYF.

This clonotype was picked up many times. This chain uses TRBV6-5 with TRBJ1-1, with 7 bases that match TRBD1. V shed 6 bases and J 0 bases; nucleotides not matched to a gene: 13. Per germline, CDR1 MNHEY and CDR2 SVGAGI. This CDR3 spans 17 amino acids. CDR3 nucleotide sequence: TGTGCCAGCAGACCTTACAGGGGCAGTACCGTGAACACTGAAGCTTTCTTT. Amino acid sequence: CASRPYRGSTVNTEAFF.

This clonotype occurred many times. This chain links TRBV7-3 with TRBJ2-3, with TRBD1 as a possible D gene (5 bases). This CDR3 comprises 15 residues. The V gene lost 0 bases and the J gene lost 4 bases, with 11 bases spanning the gap. Germline-derived CDR1 and CDR2 are SGHTA and FQGTGA. This chain's CDR3 is CASSLTSARADTQYF. The CDR3 coding sequence is TGTGCCAGCAGCTTAACAAGCGCCAGGGCAGATACGCAGTATTTT.

This clonotype showed up many times. This chain uses TRBV10-3 with TRBJ2-5, with D possibly being TRBD1 (6 bases). V was trimmed by 0 bases and J by 1 base, leaving 12 bases between them. The germline CDR1 and CDR2 sequences are ENHRY and SYGVKD. The CDR3 covers 16 residues. The CDR3 DNA reads as TGTGCCATCAGTGAGTCCCGGACAGCCCCCCAAGAGACCCAGTACTTC. It translates to CAISESRTAPQETQYF.

This clonotype turned up a few times. The chain couples TRBV12-3 or TRBV12-4 to TRBJ2-2, with D tentatively TRBD2 (5 bases). V was pared by 7 bases and J by 3 bases, with 12 bases between. The CDR3 covers 14 residues. For the CDR3, the DNA is TGTGCCAGCACCCTCGGGGTTTACACCGGGGAGCTGTTTTTT. It yields the protein CASTLGVYTGELFF.

This clonotype was seen only a few times. The chain links TRBV19 to TRBJ1-5, with D maybe TRBD1 (5 bases). Germline values: CDR1 LNHDA, CDR2 SQIVND (reference sequence). CDR3 length: 15 residues. The V and J ends lost 2 bases and 0 bases respectively, with 8 bases between them. CDR3: CASSIYGTSNQPQHF. For the CDR3, the DNA is TGTGCCAGTAGTATATACGGGACTAGCAATCAGCCCCAGCATTTT.

With regard to this clonotype: The junction differs from germline at one of its ends, possibly a read error. The chain uses TRBV4-2 and TRBJ2-1; 11 nucleotides agree with TRBD2. CDR3 length: 17 amino acids. CDR1 is LGHNA and CDR2 is YNFKEQ in the germline V gene. The CDR3 protein is CDSRQASTSGGNNEQFF. CDR3 bases: TGTGACAGCAGACAAGCTTCCACTAGCGGGGGAAACAATGAGCAGTTCTTC.